This T cell receptor beta chain was observed in a study of T cells in Graves' hyperthyroidism and ophthalmopathy. PBMCs stemmed from around 10 ml fresh peripheral blood. TCR beta CDR3 regions were amplified from RNA transcripts. Carried out on the TCR CDR3, a first-round RT-PCR used the HTBI primer set. TCRdb redid the calling of the multiplex PCR reads with MiXCR, one entry per CDR3 protein. The table includes approximately 620,000 distinct CDR3 sequences, roughly 13% detected once. The source of this sequence is a woman in her 30s with Graves' hyperthyroidism that later progressed to Graves' ophthalmopathy. Sequencing input: blood.

The CDR3 here is CASSVSLAGATGELFF. The DNA for the CDR3 is TGTGCCAGTAGTGTGAGCCTAGCGGGAGCCACCGGGGAGCTGTTTTTT. This rearrangement joins TRBV19 to TRBJ2-2; 10 bases are shared with TRBD2. CDR1 is LNHDA and CDR2 is SQIVND in the germline V gene (reference sequence). This CDR3 contains 16 residues. The V gene end was trimmed by 5 bases and the J gene end by 4 bases; junction bases not matched to a gene: 7. Full variable domain (missing parts from reference TRBV19 and TRBJ2-2): DGGITQSPKYLFRKEGQNVTLSCEQNLNHDAMYWYRQDPGQGLRLIYYSQIVNDFQKGDIAEGYSVSREKKESFPLTVTSAQKNPTAFYLCASSVSLAGATGELFFGEGSRLTVL.